One sample yielded the 14 T cell receptor beta chains listed below, sequenced in a study of cytomegalovirus exposure and HLA in healthy donors. PCR was performed using 60 Vbeta and 13 Jbeta primers. Assay used: immunoSEQ multiplex PCR; TCRdb lists only in-frame clones, some missing. The data contain approximately 210,000 clones, about four fifths of them singletons. The sequenced material came from PBMCs. The receptors derive from a woman aged 50 to 65 in good health and CMV-seropositive.

The chain recombines TRBV19 with TRBJ1-1; 7 bases map to TRBD1. CDR1 LNHDA and CDR2 SQIVND come from the germline V gene (reference sequence). There are 15 residues in the CDR3. The V segment lost 5 bases and the J segment 2 bases; nucleotides outside the gene matches: 8. CDR3 amino acids: CASSPRAGGNTEAFF. The CDR3 DNA reads as TGTGCCAGTAGTCCCCGAGCAGGGGGAAACACTGAAGCTTTCTTT.

The rearrangement links TRBV7-2 to TRBJ1-5; TRBD1 aligns across 9 bases. Germline V lookup: CDR1 SGHTA, CDR2 FQGNSA. With 5 bases clipped from V and 5 bases from J, the junction kept 4 bases outside the gene matches. CDR3 length: 14 amino acids. Here the CDR3 DNA reads TGTGCCAGCAGCCCTGGACAGGGGCATCAGCCCCAGCATTTT. Protein product: CASSPGQGHQPQHF.

V usage is TRBV18 and J usage is TRBJ2-4, with 7 positions matching TRBD1. Per germline, CDR1 KGHSH and CDR2 LQKENI. J lost 0 bases, V lost 1 base, and 9 bases had no gene match. The length of the CDR3 is 18 residues. The CDR3 protein is CASSPHQGEWVAKNIQYF. In DNA, the CDR3 is TGTGCCAGCTCACCACACCAGGGGGAATGGGTAGCCAAAAACATTCAGTACTTC.

The V gene is TRBV6-1, the J gene TRBJ1-4; TRBD1 matches at 10 bases. CDR1 is MNHNS, CDR2 SASEGT, per germline. The CDR3 length is 14 residues. J lost 6 bases, V lost 6 bases, and 4 bases had no gene match. CDR3 nucleotide sequence: TGTGCCAGCAGACGAGGACAGGGGGATGAAAAACTGTTTTTT. Its protein is CASRRGQGDEKLFF.

The V gene is TRBV11-2, the J gene TRBJ2-7; 10 bases agree with TRBD1. V lost 4 bases and J lost 7; bases outside the gene matches: 13. Germline values: CDR1 SGHAT, CDR2 FQNNGV. This CDR3 has 16 amino acids. The CDR3 nucleotides read TGTGCCAGCAGCTACCATTGGGGGGACAGGGGTTATGAGCAGTACTTC. Its protein product is CASSYHWGDRGYEQYF.

The chain employs TRBV5-8 and TRBJ1-4; 10 bases line up with TRBD1. Germline V lookup: CDR1 SGHTS, CDR2 YDEGEE. The length of the CDR3 is 15 residues. Trimming at V came to 6 bases and at J to 8 bases, leaving 10 bases not matched to a gene. CDR3 nucleotides: TGTGCCAGCATCAATCTGGGACAGGGGTACGAAAAACTGTTTTTT. Encoded protein: CASINLGQGYEKLFF.

The genes are TRBV6-6 and TRBJ2-7; D perhaps matches TRBD1 (5 bases). V was cut by 2 bases and J by 3 bases, with 8 bases left in between. CDR3 length equals 13 residues. The germline gives CDR1 MNHNY, CDR2 SVGAGI (reference sequence). CDR3 in DNA: TGTGCCAGCAGTTACGACAGCCTCTACGAGCAGTACTTC. Protein sequence: CASSYDSLYEQYF.

The V call is TRBV2, the J call TRBJ1-1, with D tentatively TRBD1 (5 bases). The CDR3 is made up of 14 amino acids. Germline V gene data show CDR1 as SNHLY and CDR2 as FYNNEI. Between the trimmed V and J ends, which lost 4 bases and 0 bases, there was a span of 9 bases. The CDR3 protein is CASSATGLNTEAFF. CDR3 bases: TGTGCCAGCAGTGCAACAGGCTTGAACACTGAAGCTTTCTTT.

The chain combines TRBV6-5 with TRBJ1-2; D might be TRBD1 (6 bases). Trimming took 0 bases from V and 6 from J, leaving 14 bases between them. This CDR3 is built from 15 residues. CDR1 MNHEY and CDR2 SVGAGI come from the germline V gene. The CDR3 protein is CASSYSTGLLDGYTF. The DNA of the CDR3 is TGTGCCAGCAGTTACTCTACAGGGCTGTTGGATGGCTACACCTTC.

The V and J genes are TRBV7-6 and TRBJ2-5; 10 bases agree with TRBD2. Germline V CDR1 and CDR2: SGHVS, FNYEAQ. Trimming took 1 base from V and 1 from J; bases not matched to a gene: 9. The CDR3 length is 18 residues. In DNA form, the CDR3 reads TGTGCCAGCAGCTTAGGGGTCCCGTCTAGCGGGGGCCAAGAGACCCAGTACTTC. This sequence encodes CASSLGVPSSGGQETQYF.

This chain connects TRBV10-3 to TRBJ1-5; D is ambiguous. The CDR3 spans 13 residues. V was shortened by 0 bases and J by 7 bases, with 7 bases between the two germline ends. Germline lookup yields CDR1 ENHRY and CDR2 SYGVKD. The CDR3 loop is CAISESTLQPQHF. In nucleotides, the CDR3 is TGTGCCATCAGTGAGTCGACACTGCAGCCCCAGCATTTT.

V usage is TRBV19 and J usage is TRBJ1-1; D might be TRBD1 (5 bases). The V and J ends lost 3 bases and 0 bases respectively, with 14 bases between them. The CDR3 consists of 16 residues. The germline V gene encodes CDR1 LNHDA and CDR2 SQIVND (reference sequence). CDR3: CASSIPGYSLNTEAFF. For the CDR3, the DNA is TGTGCCAGTAGTATCCCAGGGTACTCTCTGAACACTGAAGCTTTCTTT. Full variable domain (outside the CDR3, taken from reference TRBV19 and TRBJ1-1): DGGITQSPKYLFRKEGQNVTLSCEQNLNHDAMYWYRQDPGQGLRLIYYSQIVNDFQKGDIAEGYSVSREKKESFPLTVTSAQKNPTAFYLCASSIPGYSLNTEAFFGQGTRLTVV.

This chain joins TRBV6-5 and TRBJ1-6; no clear D. V lost 6 bases and J 0 bases, leaving 6 bases between the germline ends. CDR3 length: 14 residues. Per germline, CDR1 MNHEY and CDR2 SVGAGI. In nucleotides, the CDR3 is TGTGCCAGCAGCCCTATCTCCTATAATTCACCCCTCCACTTT. Translated, it gives CASSPISYNSPLHF.

The gene calls are TRBV19 and TRBJ1-1, with D unclear. The germline gives CDR1 LNHDA, CDR2 SQIVND (reference sequence). This CDR3 contains 16 residues. Trimming removed 5 bases from V and 6 bases from J, with 22 bases in between. The CDR3 here is CASSASRGILLAEAFF. The CDR3 nucleotides read TGTGCCAGTAGTGCATCCCGGGGAATCCTATTAGCTGAAGCTTTCTTT.